This record looks at one T cell receptor (beta chain) sequence and its context. Its target is unknown. These data come from a study of CD8+CD57+ T cells in acquired aplastic anemia. Trimming at V came to 6 bases and at J to 3 bases, leaving 4 bases not matched to a gene. Germline V gene lookup returns CDR1 MNHEY and CDR2 SMNVEV (reference sequence). CDR3 length equals 15 residues. Before being chosen for sequencing, patients had shown CD8+CD57+ cell expansion by flow cytometry. Study results and limitations: Patients and controls had CD8+ Simpson's diversity values that were not significantly distinct.

The template used for profiling TCR beta VDJ and CDR3 was genomic DNA. MiXCR, applied by TCRdb to the reads, yields one record per CDR3 protein. The table lists about 240,000 distinct CDR3 sequences, around 46% of them singletons. The sample comprised sorted CD4+, CD8+, or CD8+CD57+ T cells (not recorded which) from PBMCs. This chain connects TRBV27 to TRBJ2-2, with 10 bases aligning to TRBD1. This clonotype originated in a human donor with aplastic anemia. The CDR3 nucleotides are TGTGCCAGCAGGACAGGGGGCGCTTACACCGGGGAGCTGTTTTTT. It encodes CASRTGGAYTGELFF.